This T cell receptor beta chain was recovered during a study of T-cell memory formation after mild COVID-19. The wider study: TCR clusters were mostly confined to one donor each. Whole-study findings and limits: Pre-infection memory showed some responding clones, and this suggested that cross-reactive memory joined. Balance between CD4 and CD8 was seen in clones contracting day 15 to 85, and a CD4+ lean was seen in later expanders. CM and EM subsets held most contracting CD4+ clones; EMRA held CD8+ ones.

This clonotype appeared a few times. Antigen specificity is unknown. CDR1 is SGHNT, CDR2 YYREEE, per germline (reference sequence). The junction had 7 bases not matched to a gene; V was cut back by 2 bases and J by 4 bases. There are 15 residues in the CDR3. TCRdb passed the 5' RACE reads through MiXCR, listing each CDR3 protein once. The sample includes around 300,000 distinct CDR3 sequences, over 10% of them seen just once. The receptor's source is a man younger than 35 who had mild COVID-19 (a few samples of this study predate the infection). Cell type and time point are not known. Material: PBMCs or a T cell subset sorted from them (not recorded which). This chain connects TRBV5-4 to TRBJ2-5; 8 bases line up with TRBD2. CDR3 sequence: CASSLAGASGETQYF. The CDR3 coding sequence is TGTGCCAGCAGCTTAGCGGGGGCCTCGGGAGAGACCCAGTACTTC.